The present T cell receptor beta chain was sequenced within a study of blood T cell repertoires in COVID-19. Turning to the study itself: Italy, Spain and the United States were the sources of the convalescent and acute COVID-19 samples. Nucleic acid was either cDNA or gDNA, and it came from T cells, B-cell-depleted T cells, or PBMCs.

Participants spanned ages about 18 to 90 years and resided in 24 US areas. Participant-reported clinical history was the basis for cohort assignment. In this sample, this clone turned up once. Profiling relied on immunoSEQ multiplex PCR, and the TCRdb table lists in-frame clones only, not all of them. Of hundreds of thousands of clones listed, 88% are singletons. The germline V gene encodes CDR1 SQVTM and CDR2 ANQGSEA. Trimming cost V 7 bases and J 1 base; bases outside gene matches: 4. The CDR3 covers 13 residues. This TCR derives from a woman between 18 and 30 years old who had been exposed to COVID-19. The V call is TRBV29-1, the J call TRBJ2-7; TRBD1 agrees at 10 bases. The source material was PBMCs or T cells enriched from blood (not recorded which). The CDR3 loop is CSATGGGSYEQYF. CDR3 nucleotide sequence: TGCAGCGCGACAGGGGGCGGTTCCTACGAGCAGTACTTC.